This is a list of T cell receptor beta chains from one sample in a study of T cells in localized non-small cell lung cancer. TCRdb's copy holds only in-frame clones and misses some; the assay was immunoSEQ multiplex PCR. Of tens of thousands of clones in the sample, approximately 92% are singletons; the top ten hold approximately 7.7%. The sample was peripheral blood, taken before any cancer treatment. The receptors were sampled from a female donor older than 55 with stage I lung adenocarcinoma. The CDR3 runs from the conserved cysteine through the conserved F or W.

j_call v_call cdr3_aa
TRBJ2-5 TRBV19 CASSIPAEETQYF
TRBJ2-7 TRBV7-2 CASSPSGSPYEQYF
TRBJ2-3 TRBV9 CASSVGGLAGGDTQYF
TRBJ2-2 TRBV5-1 CASSLGGDTGELFF
TRBJ2-5 TRBV28 CASSLSGVPTQYF
TRBJ2-7 TRBV2 CASRDRQTSYEQYF
TRBJ1-1 TRBV10-3 CAISESASEAFF
TRBJ2-2 TRBV10-1 CASSEVLAGNTGELFF
TRBJ2-3 TRBV2 CASTWDNTDTQYF
TRBJ2-2 TRBV25-1 CASRRQGNTGELFF
TRBJ2-2 TRBV18 CASSPGLAGAGELFF
TRBJ2-7 TRBV19 CASSMSTYLRGPYEQYF
TRBJ1-1 TRBV7-8 CASRPTGSNEAFF
TRBJ1-2 TRBV7-9 CASSLLTGLLAF
TRBJ1-5 TRBV25-1 CASTDRGNQPQHF
TRBJ2-7 TRBV2 CASNWDSSYEQYF
TRBJ1-5 TRBV4-2 CASSQDLTRAGSNQPQHF
TRBJ2-2 TRBV5-1 CASSFWTGTTTGELFF
TRBJ1-2 TRBV9 CASSVSVNYGYTF
TRBJ2-7 TRBV9 CASSGDSSSYEQYF
TRBJ1-2 TRBV19 CASLTSNYRYTF
TRBJ2-1 TRBV7-3 CASSPTHRGNEQFF
TRBJ1-2 TRBV10-1 CASSDPSAEHYGYTF
TRBJ1-5 TRBV5-1 CASSLVSGDQPQHF
TRBJ2-5 TRBV28 CASSRWGAETQYF
TRBJ2-3 TRBV5-4 CASSSTDTQYF
TRBJ2-7 TRBV19 CASSIQWGASYEQYF
TRBJ2-3 TRBV10-3 CAISKGAAGALAGTDTQYF
TRBJ1-1 TRBV4-1 CASSSIGARGTEAFF
TRBJ2-5 TRBV2 CASSEARAGALETQYF
TRBJ2-3 TRBV6-4 CASSDSGTADTQYF
TRBJ1-5 TRBV4-2 CASSQETSNQPQHF
TRBJ1-4 TRBV6-6 CASTEGSNEKLFF
TRBJ2-1 TRBV10-3 CAITEGWPSPNEQFF
TRBJ1-2 TRBV6-5 CASNPGTGGGYTF
TRBJ2-1 TRBV7-2 CASSLYGLGQFF
TRBJ2-3 TRBV11-2 CASSLGARGFTDTQYF
TRBJ1-1 TRBV18 CASSPPLGPYTEAFF
TRBJ2-6 TRBV5-1 CASSPGPSGANVLTF
TRBJ1-5 TRBV18 CASSPTSGTQPQHF
TRBJ1-5 TRBV6-1 CASSFDRVSQPQHF
TRBJ1-2 TRBV6-5 CAVRDRVNYGYTF
TRBJ2-1 TRBV7-2 CASSFQDLRGEQFF
TRBJ2-5 TRBV7-8 CASSSDLRQYF
TRBJ1-2 TRBV7-3 CASSRQGRDGYTF
TRBJ1-5 TRBV6-4 CASSDSQGRPQHF
TRBJ1-2 TRBV5-4 CASSLRLTGGPRDYGYTF